These T cell receptor beta chains were read from a single sample in a study of technical replicates of blood from a few donors. Repertoires were generated with immunoSEQ multiplex PCR, while TCRdb's copy carries only in-frame clones and drops some. Of tens of thousands of clones listed, nearly 97% are singletons. Specimen: T cells isolated from PBMCs. The source is a human donor in good health. Each CDR3 is given with its conserved first and last residue. The order of the fields is J gene, V gene, D gene, clone size, CDR3 DNA, CDR3 protein. A D gene is named only where the DNA matches it firmly. A clone size is listed for some rows: how often the clone was seen (once, few, many), or a class if it is expanded.

TRBJ1-2 TRBV29-1 TRBD1 once TGCAGCCCTCCGGGACAGACCTATGGCTACACCTTC CSPPGQTYGYTF
TRBJ1-1 TRBV6-1 . . TGTGCCAGCCGACAGACTGAAGCTTTCTTT CASRQTEAFF
TRBJ1-5 TRBV6-4 . . TGTGCCAGCAGTCACACGGGGGATAGCAATCAGCCCCAGCATTTT CASSHTGDSNQPQHF
TRBJ2-2 TRBV7-6 TRBD1 . TGTGCCAGCAGCGAGGGACAGGGGGTTCTCACCGGGGAGCTGTTTTTT CASSEGQGVLTGELFF
TRBJ2-1 TRBV6-4 . . TGTGCCAGCAGTGAGGGCGACAATGAGCAGTTCTTC CASSEGDNEQFF
TRBJ1-2 TRBV5-6 . . TGTGCCAGCAGGCTTAGAGCAAACTATGGCTACACCTTC CASRLRANYGYTF
TRBJ1-5 TRBV6-1 . . TGTGCCAGCAGTGTCTTGAGCAATCAGCCCCAGCATTTT CASSVLSNQPQHF
TRBJ2-7 TRBV27 TRBD1 . TGTGCCAGCAGAGTCACAGGGGGTCTCTACGAGCAGTACTTC CASRVTGGLYEQYF
TRBJ2-5 TRBV7-3 . . TGTGCCAGCAGCTTAGCGAGAGCGGAGACCCAGTACTTC CASSLARAETQYF
TRBJ1-1 TRBV20-1 . medium-sized TGCAGTGCTAGAGAGGAGAGGGCTTTCTTT CSAREERAFF
TRBJ2-1 TRBV27 . . TGTGCCAGCAGTTTACGAGGGCCCAATGAGCAGTTCTTC CASSLRGPNEQFF
TRBJ2-2 TRBV30 . . TGTGCCTGGAGTGTTCCGACCGGGGAGCTGTTTTTT CAWSVPTGELFF
TRBJ2-5 TRBV19 . . TGTGCCAGTAGTACTAGTGACAGCCAACAAGAGACCCAGTACTTC CASSTSDSQQETQYF
TRBJ2-2 TRBV7-2 . . TGTGCCAGCAGCTTAGGTTCCCTTCCCGGGGAGCTGTTTTTT CASSLGSLPGELFF
TRBJ1-2 TRBV27 TRBD1 once TGTGCCAGCAGTACTATCAGGGACAGGGGTGGCTATGGCTACACCTTC CASSTIRDRGGYGYTF
TRBJ2-1 TRBV11-2 TRBD2 . TGTGCCAGCAGTCCGGGACTAGCAGACAATGAGCAGTTCTTC CASSPGLADNEQFF